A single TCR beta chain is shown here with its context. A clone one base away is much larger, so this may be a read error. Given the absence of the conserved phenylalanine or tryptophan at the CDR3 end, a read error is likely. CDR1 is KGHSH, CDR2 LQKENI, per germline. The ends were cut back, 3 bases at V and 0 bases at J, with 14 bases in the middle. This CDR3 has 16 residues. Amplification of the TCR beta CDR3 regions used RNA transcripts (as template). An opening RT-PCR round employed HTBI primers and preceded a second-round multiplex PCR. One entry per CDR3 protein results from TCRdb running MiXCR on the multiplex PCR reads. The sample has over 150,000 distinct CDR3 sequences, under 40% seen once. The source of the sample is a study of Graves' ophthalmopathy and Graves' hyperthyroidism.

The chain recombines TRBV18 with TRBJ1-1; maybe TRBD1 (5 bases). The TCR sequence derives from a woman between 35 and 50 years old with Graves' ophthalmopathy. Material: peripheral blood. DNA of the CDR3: TGTGCCAGCTCACCGAGGGGTGGGCGGATGAACACTGAAGCTTTCTCT. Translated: CASSPRGGRMNTEAFS.